One sample yielded the 17 T cell receptor beta chains listed below, sequenced in a study of cytomegalovirus exposure and HLA in healthy donors. Amplification used 60 Vbeta primers and 13 Jbeta primers. TCRdb's table, derived via immunoSEQ multiplex PCR, lists solely in-frame clones and lacks some. Of approximately 190,000 clones in the sample, roughly 87% were seen once. Sequenced: PBMCs. These receptor sequences come from a boy aged 2-9 years in good health and CMV-seronegative.

This chain joins TRBV4-1 and TRBJ1-4; D may be TRBD1 (6 bases). Trimming shortened V by 3 bases and J by 5 bases, and 10 bases separated the two germline ends. The CDR3 has 14 amino acids. CDR1 is MGHRA, CDR2 YSYEKL, per germline. The CDR3, as DNA: TGCGCCAGCAGCCAGGGTCAGGGGAATGAAAAACTGTTTTTT. This sequence encodes CASSQGQGNEKLFF.

The gene calls are TRBV5-1 and TRBJ2-3; perhaps TRBD2 as D (5 bases). The CDR3 length is 15 residues. V lost 3 bases to trimming and J lost 1 base, with 12 bases between them. Germline V lookup: CDR1 SGHRS, CDR2 YFSETQ. The CDR3 loop reads CASSSGIRGTDTQYF. CDR3 bases: TGCGCCAGCAGCTCGGGAATCCGGGGCACAGATACGCAGTATTTT.

The chain employs TRBV27 and TRBJ2-3, with D possibly matching TRBD2 (6 bases). V lost 2 bases and J 1 base, leaving 13 bases between the germline ends. The CDR3 is 16 amino acids. Germline CDR1 reads MNHEY; CDR2 reads SMNVEV (reference sequence). CDR3 region: CASSLRDGSGTDTQYF. In DNA form, the CDR3 reads TGTGCCAGCAGTTTACGGGACGGGAGTGGCACAGATACGCAGTATTTT.

This clone was detected only a few times. This chain uses TRBV6-1 with TRBJ2-5, with 8 bases fitting TRBD1. CDR1 is MNHNS and CDR2 is SASEGT in the germline V gene. Trimming took 2 bases from V and 6 from J; bases not matched to a gene: 11. The CDR3 length is 16 residues. Here the CDR3 reads CASSEQEAGGAKTQYF. The CDR3 DNA is TGTGCCAGCAGTGAACAGGAGGCAGGGGGCGCGAAGACCCAGTACTTC.

The chain links TRBV5-1 to TRBJ2-7, with 7 bases aligning to TRBD2. The CDR3 has 14 residues. Per germline, CDR1 SGHRS and CDR2 YFSETQ. V gave up 4 bases and J gave up 5 bases; unmatched junction bases: 9. CDR3 protein: CASSPPGRVNEQYF. The CDR3 DNA sequence: TGCGCCAGCAGCCCCCCGGGGAGGGTGAACGAGCAGTACTTC.

The rearrangement uses TRBV30 and TRBJ1-1; D ambiguous. Germline assignment: CDR1 GTSNPN and CDR2 SVGIG (reference sequence). This CDR3 has 13 residues. The ends were cut back, 5 bases at V and 3 bases at J, with 13 bases in the middle. CDR3 residues: CAWGEGSYTEAFF. In nucleotides, the CDR3 is TGTGCCTGGGGAGAGGGCAGCTACACTGAAGCTTTCTTT.

This clone was observed a handful of times. V is TRBV5-1 and J is TRBJ1-1, with 7 bases that match TRBD1. Germline assignment: CDR1 SGHRS and CDR2 YFSETQ. The trim removed 4 bases at V and 8 bases at J, leaving 11 bases unmatched. The CDR3 sequence is 14 residues long. In DNA form, the CDR3 reads TGCGCCAGCAGCACAACCGGGACAGCCAACGAAGCTTTCTTT. This sequence encodes CASSTTGTANEAFF.

The chain employs TRBV28 and TRBJ2-7, with D possibly being TRBD2 (5 bases). Trimming pared 5 bases from V and 2 bases from J, leaving 13 bases between. Germline-derived CDR1 and CDR2 are MDHEN and SYDVKM. The CDR3 has 14 amino acids. The CDR3 DNA follows: TGTGCCAGCAGTCTCAGGACGGGGACCTACGAGCAGTACTTC. Translating it yields CASSLRTGTYEQYF.

The J gene is TRBJ2-7, the V gene TRBV30; 9 bases fit TRBD1. The CDR3 runs 13 residues. Germline CDR1 is GTSNPN and CDR2 is SVGIG (reference sequence). J lost 2 bases, V lost 7 bases, and 6 bases had no gene match. The CDR3 is CASDRDRAYEQYF. The CDR3 DNA sequence: TGTGCCTCAGACCGGGACAGGGCCTACGAGCAGTACTTC.

The chain joins TRBV27 to TRBJ2-5; D call uncertain. The ends were cut back, 5 bases at V and 2 bases at J, with 9 bases in the middle. The CDR3 has 13 residues. From germline, CDR1 is MNHEY and CDR2 SMNVEV (reference sequence). The CDR3 nucleotides are TGTGCCAGCAGTCTTACTCGTCAAGAGACCCAGTACTTC. Protein: CASSLTRQETQYF.

The chain recombines TRBV6-1 with TRBJ2-7; 9 bases fit TRBD1. This CDR3 has 19 amino acids. Germline CDR1 reads MNHNS; CDR2 reads SASEGT. J gave up 3 bases and V 4 bases, and 19 bases lay outside the gene matches. The CDR3 reads CASSVTGGDSRFFDYEQYF. CDR3 nucleotides: TGTGCCAGCAGTGTTACAGGGGGCGACAGTAGGTTTTTCGACTACGAGCAGTACTTC.

The genes are TRBV5-8 and TRBJ2-5, with 7 nucleotides matching TRBD1. The germline CDR1 and CDR2 sequences are SGHTS and YDEGEE. V lost 7 bases, J lost 5 bases, and 5 bases stayed unmatched. The CDR3 consists of 12 residues. The CDR3 sequence: CASGGQWETQYF. The CDR3 DNA follows: TGTGCCAGCGGGGGACAGTGGGAGACCCAGTACTTC.

The chain carries TRBV5-1 and TRBJ2-5, with 9 bases fitting TRBD2. The DNA end is more similar to TRBJ2-7, so the J call may be wrong. The CDR3 is made up of 17 amino acids. Germline V gene sequence: CDR1 SGHRS, CDR2 YFSETQ. CDR3 in DNA: TGCGCCAGCAGCTTGGCCGCGAGACTAGCGGTTGCCTACGAGCAGTACTTC. This codes for CASSLAARLAVAYEQYF.

The V and J genes are TRBV28 and TRBJ2-7; a weak D match, TRBD2 (5 bases). Germline V gene sequence: CDR1 MDHEN, CDR2 SYDVKM. CDR3 length: 13 residues. V was shortened by 10 bases and J by 0 bases, with 13 bases between the two germline ends. The CDR3 region is CAILAKSSYEQYF. In nucleotides, the CDR3 is TGTGCCATTTTAGCGAAGTCCTCCTACGAGCAGTACTTC.

V gene TRBV2 combines with J gene TRBJ1-2; 8 bases match TRBD1. V was clipped by 1 base and J by 7 bases; unmatched bases: 2. Germline V gives CDR1 SNHLY, CDR2 FYNNEI. This CDR3 contains 13 residues. CDR3 loop: CASSEVQGGGYTF. CDR3 nucleotide sequence: TGTGCCAGCAGTGAAGTACAGGGGGGTGGCTACACCTTC.

This clone was seen more than once but under ten times. The chain has TRBV5-1 and TRBJ2-6; no reliable D call. The germline gives CDR1 SGHRS, CDR2 YFSETQ. The V end lost 4 bases, the J end lost 0 bases, and 8 bases lay between the germline ends. The CDR3 is 15 amino acids. In nucleotides, the CDR3 is TGCGCCAGCAGCGGCCGAGGCTCTGGGGCCAACGTCCTGACTTTC. Translating gives CASSGRGSGANVLTF.

V and J are TRBV4-1 and TRBJ1-1, with D possibly being TRBD1 (5 bases). V was clipped by 2 bases and J by 4 bases, with 14 bases between them. Germline CDR1 MGHRA, CDR2 YSYEKL. This CDR3 has 15 amino acids. The CDR3 sequence: CASSQSQQEITEAFF. The CDR3 nucleotides read TGCGCCAGCAGCCAATCCCAACAGGAGATCACTGAAGCTTTCTTT.